One sample yielded the 16 T cell receptor beta chains listed below, sequenced in a study of cytomegalovirus exposure and HLA in healthy donors. PCR employed 60 Vbeta and 13 Jbeta primers. Repertoires were generated with immunoSEQ multiplex PCR, while TCRdb's copy carries only in-frame clones and drops some. The sample lists around 130,000 clones, around two thirds occurring once. Sequenced: PBMCs. These receptors originate from a human donor in good health.

CDR3 region: CASSLNAGQGTRNEQFF. CDR3 DNA: TGTGCCAGCAGCTTGAACGCTGGACAGGGAACAAGGAATGAGCAGTTCTTC. The chain links TRBV4-2 to TRBJ2-1, with 8 bases that match TRBD1. Unmatched junction bases numbered 16, after V lost 5 bases and J lost 7 bases. CDR1 is LGHNA and CDR2 is YNFKEQ in the germline V gene. The CDR3 length is 17 residues.

This clone appeared a single time. The chain couples TRBV5-6 to TRBJ1-1; TRBD1 might be the D (5 bases). Germline CDR1 and CDR2: SGHDT and YYEEEE. This CDR3 is built from 14 residues. V was clipped by 4 bases and J by 1 base, with 11 bases between them. The CDR3 region is CASSTRGGNTEAFF. The CDR3 DNA reads TGTGCCAGCAGCACCCGGGGGGGGAACACTGAAGCTTTCTTT.

The chain carries TRBV28 and TRBJ2-7; D ambiguous. The V gene lost 5 bases and the J gene lost 9 bases, with 14 bases spanning the gap. The CDR3 is made up of 12 amino acids. The V gene's germline CDR1 is MDHEN and CDR2 SYDVKM. The CDR3 loop is CASSPAILGQYF. The CDR3 bases are TGTGCCAGCAGTCCCGCTATTCTTGGGCAGTACTTC.

The chain employs TRBV19 and TRBJ2-4; possible D gene TRBD2, 5 bases. The germline gives CDR1 LNHDA, CDR2 SQIVND (reference sequence). CDR3 length equals 16 residues. Trimming took 3 bases from V and 2 from J, leaving 14 bases between them. The CDR3 DNA follows: TGTGCCAGTAGTATGAGCGGCCCGGGGTCCAAAAACATTCAGTACTTC. Its translation is CASSMSGPGSKNIQYF.

This sequence joins TRBV11-2 and TRBJ1-5; a possible D gene is TRBD1 (6 bases). Trimming took off 1 base at V and 4 bases at J, with 11 bases between the two ends. Germline CDR1 is SGHAT and CDR2 is FQNNGV. The CDR3 consists of 15 residues. The CDR3 loop reads CASSLAGQTNQPQHF. The CDR3 nucleotides read TGTGCCAGCAGCTTAGCCGGACAGACGAATCAGCCCCAGCATTTT.

This clone came up a few times. The J gene is TRBJ1-2, the V gene TRBV28, with a tentative D call TRBD1 (5 bases). This CDR3 comprises 14 residues. Trimming took 6 bases from V and 8 from J, leaving 19 bases between them. The germline CDR1 and CDR2 sequences are MDHEN and SYDVKM. CDR3 loop: CASSWAALNRGYTF. The CDR3 coding sequence is TGTGCCAGCAGCTGGGCCGCCCTCAACAGGGGCTACACCTTC.

The chain has TRBV19 and TRBJ2-1; D is perhaps TRBD1 (5 bases). Germline V gene data show CDR1 as LNHDA and CDR2 as SQIVND (reference sequence). CDR3 size: 13 residues. Trimming shortened V by 3 bases and J by 4 bases, and 7 bases separated the two germline ends. CDR3 in DNA: TGTGCCAGTAGTATGACAGAGTACAATGAGCAGTTCTTC. It is translated as CASSMTEYNEQFF.

This clone was picked up a small number of times. This chain uses TRBV6-5 with TRBJ1-4, with D tentatively TRBD1 (5 bases). Trimming pared 3 bases from V and 7 bases from J, leaving 12 bases between. The CDR3 covers 14 residues. Per the germline V gene, CDR1 is MNHEY and CDR2 is SVGAGI. DNA of the CDR3: TGTGCCAGCAGTTATGTGGGGGGGGTTGAAAAACTGTTTTTT. Encoded protein: CASSYVGGVEKLFF.

V is TRBV5-1 and J is TRBJ2-3; TRBD1 might be the D (7 bases). The germline CDR1 and CDR2 sequences are SGHRS and YFSETQ. The length of the CDR3 is 16 residues. Trimming removed 4 bases from V and 2 bases from J, with 17 bases in between. The CDR3 nucleotides read TGCGCCAGCAGCCCACCGGGCAGGGGGGACACAGATACGCAGTATTTT. It encodes CASSPPGRGDTDTQYF.

The chain has TRBV10-3 and TRBJ2-2; no reliable D call. The CDR3 totals 17 residues. Trimming removed 4 bases from V and 0 bases from J, with 15 bases in between. Germline V gene sequence: CDR1 ENHRY, CDR2 SYGVKD. CDR3 bases: TGTGCCATCAGTGCGATCTCTCAACACGCGAACACCGGGGAGCTGTTTTTT. This sequence encodes CAISAISQHANTGELFF.

The genes are TRBV4-3 and TRBJ2-1, with TRBD2 identical over 10 bases. V lost 3 bases, J lost 4 bases, and 6 bases stayed unmatched. The CDR3 spans 16 residues. In germline, CDR1 is LGHNA, CDR2 YSLEER. CDR3 sequence reads: CASSHPRTSGYNEQFF. The CDR3 region has the DNA TGCGCCAGCAGCCATCCTAGGACTAGCGGTTACAATGAGCAGTTCTTC.

The chain employs TRBV28 and TRBJ2-5; the D is unclear. The closer fit of TRBJ2-7 to the DNA end suggests the J call may be wrong. The germline CDR1 and CDR2 sequences are MDHEN and SYDVKM. The CDR3 covers 14 residues. The CDR3, as DNA: TGTGCCAGCAGCCTTTACAGCTCCGCCTACGAGCAGTACTTC. This translates into CASSLYSSAYEQYF.

The V gene is TRBV5-1, the J gene TRBJ2-1; 8 nucleotides align to TRBD2. Germline trimming cut 7 bases from V and 6 bases from J; bases unmatched to any gene: 9. This CDR3 region has 14 residues. CDR1 is SGHRS, CDR2 YFSETQ, per germline. DNA of the CDR3: TGCGCCAGCCGAACCGGGACTAGTATCAATGAGCAGTTCTTC. As protein: CASRTGTSINEQFF. The full variable domain, completed using reference TRBV5-1 and TRBJ2-1, is KAGVTQTPRYLIKTRGQQVTLSCSPISGHRSVSWYQQTPGQGLQFLFEYFSETQRNKGNFPGRFSGRQFSNSRSEMNVSTLELGDSALYLCASRTGTSINEQFFGPGTRLTVL.

This clone has only one observation. This chain uses TRBV19 with TRBJ2-7, with 11 bases aligning to TRBD2. With V trimmed by 4 bases and J by 0 bases, 2 bases remained unmatched. The CDR3 runs to 15 residues. Germline V gives CDR1 LNHDA, CDR2 SQIVND (reference sequence). The CDR3 coding sequence is TGTGCCAGTAGTACGGGGACTAGCGGCTCCTACGAGCAGTACTTC. This codes for CASSTGTSGSYEQYF.

This chain links TRBV9 with TRBJ2-7; D unclear. The CDR3 is 13 residues long. Trimming took 2 bases from V and 5 from J, leaving 11 bases between them. Per the germline V gene, CDR1 is SGDLS and CDR2 is YYNGEE. CDR3 in DNA: TGTGCCAGCAGCGTGGGCTTTATCGACGAGCAGTACTTC. Its translation: CASSVGFIDEQYF.

The chain uses TRBV9 and TRBJ2-7; the D is unclear. The V and J ends lost 3 bases and 0 bases respectively, with 10 bases between them. Germline loops: CDR1 SGDLS, CDR2 YYNGEE. The CDR3 has 14 residues. CDR3 DNA sequence: TGTGCCAGCAGCGCTCAACAGAGCTCCTACGAGCAGTACTTC. Translation gives CASSAQQSSYEQYF.